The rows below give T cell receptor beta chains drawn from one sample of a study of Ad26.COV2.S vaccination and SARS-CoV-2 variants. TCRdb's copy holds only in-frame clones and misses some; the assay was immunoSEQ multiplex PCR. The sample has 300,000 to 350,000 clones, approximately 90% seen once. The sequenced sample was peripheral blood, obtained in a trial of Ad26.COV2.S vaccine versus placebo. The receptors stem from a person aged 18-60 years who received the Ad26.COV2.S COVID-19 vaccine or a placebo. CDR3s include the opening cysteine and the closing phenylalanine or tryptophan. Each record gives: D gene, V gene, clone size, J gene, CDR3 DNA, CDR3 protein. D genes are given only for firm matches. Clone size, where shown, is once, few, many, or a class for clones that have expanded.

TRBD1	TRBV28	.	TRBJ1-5	TGTGCCAGCAGTTTAGCCAGGGGGCTAGGGCAGCCCCAGCATTTT	CASSLARGLGQPQHF
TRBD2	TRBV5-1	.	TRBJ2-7	TGCGCCAGCAGCTTGCGGCTAGCGGGAGGTGGCGAGCAGTACTTC	CASSLRLAGGGEQYF
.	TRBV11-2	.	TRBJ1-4	TGTGCCAGCAGCCACCCGCCGAAGGGCAATGAAAAACTGTTTTTT	CASSHPPKGNEKLFF
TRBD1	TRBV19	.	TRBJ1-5	TGTGCCAGTAGTTTCTCCCTTCCGGGACAGGGGATATCGCCCCAGCACTTT	CASSFSLPGQGISPQHF
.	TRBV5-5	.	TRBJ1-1	TGTGCCAGCAGCTCCGGACCCGCGCCGGGCACTGAAGCTTTCTTT	CASSSGPAPGTEAFF
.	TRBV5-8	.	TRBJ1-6	TGTGCCAGCAGCCCATCCGGGACTGCGTATAATTCACCCCTCCACTTT	CASSPSGTAYNSPLHF
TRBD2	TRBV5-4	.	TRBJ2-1	TGTGCCAGCAGCTCTCGGACTAGCGGGGGTAATGAGCAGTTCTTC	CASSSRTSGGNEQFF
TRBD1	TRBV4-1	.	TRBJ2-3	TGCGCCAGCAGCCAAGGTAGGACAGGGCGAGCAGATACGCAGTATTTT	CASSQGRTGRADTQYF
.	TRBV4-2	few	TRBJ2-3	TGTGCCAGCAGCCAAGGGAGCGGTCAAACAGATACGCAGTATTTT	CASSQGSGQTDTQYF
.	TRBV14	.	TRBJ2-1	TGTGCCAGCAGCCAAGCCGGGGTCTACAATGAGCAGTTCTTC	CASSQAGVYNEQFF
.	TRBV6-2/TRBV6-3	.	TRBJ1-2	TGTGCCAGCAGTTATGGTCGCAGGGTTGACTATGGCTACACCTTC	CASSYGRRVDYGYTF
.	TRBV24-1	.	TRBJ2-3	TGTGCCACCAGTGATTTGCCCCCCCCAAGTCCCGTTACGCAGTATTTT	CATSDLPPPSPVTQYF
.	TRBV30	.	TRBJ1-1	TGTGCCTGGAGTCGAACGGACCGGAACACTGAAGCTTTCTTT	CAWSRTDRNTEAFF
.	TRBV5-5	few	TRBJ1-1	TGTGCCAGCAGCTTGTTCGAAGCAAAAAACACTGAAGCTTTCTTT	CASSLFEAKNTEAFF
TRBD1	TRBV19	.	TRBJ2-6	TGTGCCAGTAGTATCAGGGGGAGCTCTGGGGCCAACGTCCTGACTTTC	CASSIRGSSGANVLTF
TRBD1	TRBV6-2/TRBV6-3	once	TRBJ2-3	TGTGCCAGCAGTGTTCGGGACAGGGGGGATGCAGATACGCAGTATTTT	CASSVRDRGDADTQYF
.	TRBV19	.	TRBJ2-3	TGTGCCAGTGGGCCCCAGGGGTACGGCACAGATACGCAGTATTTT	CASGPQGYGTDTQYF
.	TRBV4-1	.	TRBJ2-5	TGCGCCAGCAGCCCGCGGGAACAGGGGATAGAGACCCAGTACTTC	CASSPREQGIETQYF
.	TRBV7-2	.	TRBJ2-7	TGTGCCAGCAGCTCTGGGGGCAGCCGTTTCTCCTACGAGCAGTACTTC	CASSSGGSRFSYEQYF
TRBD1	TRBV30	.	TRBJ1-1	TGTGCCTGGAGTGGAATAGGGGGCTACACTGAAGCTTTCTTT	CAWSGIGGYTEAFF
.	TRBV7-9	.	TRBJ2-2	TGTGCCAGCAGCTTAATCAGGAACACCGGGGAGCTGTTTTTT	CASSLIRNTGELFF
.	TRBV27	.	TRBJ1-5	TGTGCCAGCAGTTTAGCAGGGTACGGGCAGCCCCAGCATTTT	CASSLAGYGQPQHF
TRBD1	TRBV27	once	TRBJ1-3	TGTGCCAGCAGCAGGGGGCCTGCTGGAAACACCATATATTTT	CASSRGPAGNTIYF
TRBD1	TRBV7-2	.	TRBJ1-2	TGTGCCAGCAGCCGGGACAGGGTAGCTAACTATGGCTACACCTTC	CASSRDRVANYGYTF
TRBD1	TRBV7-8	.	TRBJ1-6	TGTGCCAGCAGCGCAGGGGGCAGGCACTCACCCCTCCACTTT	CASSAGGRHSPLHF
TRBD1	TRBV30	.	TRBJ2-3	TGTGCCTGGAGTAGGACAGGGAGCACAGATACGCAGTATTTT	CAWSRTGSTDTQYF
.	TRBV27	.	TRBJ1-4	TGTGCCAGCAGTTCCCTTACCCCGGATGAAAAACTGTTTTTT	CASSSLTPDEKLFF
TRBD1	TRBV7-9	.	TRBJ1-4	TGTGCCAGCAGCCCGTGGACAGGGGGGGAGGAAAAACTGTTTTTT	CASSPWTGGEEKLFF
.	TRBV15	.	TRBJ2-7	TGTGCCACCAGCAGAGATGACAGCGGAACCTACGAGCAGTACTTC	CATSRDDSGTYEQYF
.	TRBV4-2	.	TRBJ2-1	TGTGCCAGCAGCCAAGATGGCTCACTTGGAGGGGGTGAGCAGTTCTTC	CASSQDGSLGGGEQFF
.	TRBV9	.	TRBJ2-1	TGTGCCAGCAGCGGGACGGTGGTAAACAATGAGCAGTTCTTC	CASSGTVVNNEQFF
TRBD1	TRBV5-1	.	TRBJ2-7	TGCGCCAGCAGCCGAACAGCCGGGACAGGCAGGTTCGAGCAGTACTTC	CASSRTAGTGRFEQYF